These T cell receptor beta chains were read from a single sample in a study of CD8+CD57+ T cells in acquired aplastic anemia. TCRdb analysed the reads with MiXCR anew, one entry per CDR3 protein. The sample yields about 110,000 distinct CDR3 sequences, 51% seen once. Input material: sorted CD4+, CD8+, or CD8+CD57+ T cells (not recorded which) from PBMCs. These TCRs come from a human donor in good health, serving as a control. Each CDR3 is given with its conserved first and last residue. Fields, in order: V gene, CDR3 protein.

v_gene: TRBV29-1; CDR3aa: CSVGNWGPPEAFF
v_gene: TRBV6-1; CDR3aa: CASSKGRTVDNSPLHF
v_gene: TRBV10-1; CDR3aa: CASSLGQEFLPAFF
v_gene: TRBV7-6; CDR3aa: CASSPTGTGPIETQYF
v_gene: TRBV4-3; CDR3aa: CASSPAVGYEQYF
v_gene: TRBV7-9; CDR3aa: CAHGGQLQYF
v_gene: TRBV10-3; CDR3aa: CAISSAGGSFSNTGELFF
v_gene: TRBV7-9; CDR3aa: CASSSEDSLNTEAFF
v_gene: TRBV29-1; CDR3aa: CSVERRGVWAGYTF
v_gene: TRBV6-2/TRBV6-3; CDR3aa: CAISPDNQPQHF
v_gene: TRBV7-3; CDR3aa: CASSRGGSGELFF
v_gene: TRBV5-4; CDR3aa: CASSSPDRGYPSNQPQHF
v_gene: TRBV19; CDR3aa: CASSPRTDYEQYF
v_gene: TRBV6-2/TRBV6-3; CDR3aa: CASGPGGTSGYEQYF
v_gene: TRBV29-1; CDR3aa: CSVVGQGTDGYTF
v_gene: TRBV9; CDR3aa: CASSRGVSPLHF
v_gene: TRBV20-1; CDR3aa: CSARNGRDQPRHF
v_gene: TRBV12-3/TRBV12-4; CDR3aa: CASSLGQHYEQYF
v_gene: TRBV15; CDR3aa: CATSRDRWVPNSPLHF
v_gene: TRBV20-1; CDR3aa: CSARDWGRGGQQETQYF
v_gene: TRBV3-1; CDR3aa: CASSQVFGGPDNEQFF
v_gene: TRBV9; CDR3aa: CASSVGGTGDTQYF
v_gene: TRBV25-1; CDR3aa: CASRAPDSPLHF
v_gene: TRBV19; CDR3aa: CASSMTQQGRTF
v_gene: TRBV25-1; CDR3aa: CASSEYDPANYGYTF
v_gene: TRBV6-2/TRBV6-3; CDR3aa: CASSHRGLYNSPLHF
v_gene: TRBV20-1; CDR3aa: CSASDWGHHQPQHF
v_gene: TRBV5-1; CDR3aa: CASSTDGNTGELFF
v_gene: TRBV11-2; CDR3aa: CASSLKNTEAFF
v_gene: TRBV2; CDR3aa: CASSRRNSNQPQRF
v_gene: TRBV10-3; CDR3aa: CAISGPSPYEQYF
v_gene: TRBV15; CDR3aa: CATSSFGPGSYEQYF
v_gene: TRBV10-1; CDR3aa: CASSKKRGGRSSPYNEQFF
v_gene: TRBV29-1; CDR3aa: CSVKTSGGARQFF
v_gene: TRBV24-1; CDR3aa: CATSENGRSAEQYF
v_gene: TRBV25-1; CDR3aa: CASRKQGDADTQYF
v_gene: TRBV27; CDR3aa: CASSLTASTEAFF
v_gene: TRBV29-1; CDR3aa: CSVELGGDGYTF
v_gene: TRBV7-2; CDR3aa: CASSLGQAGYEQYF
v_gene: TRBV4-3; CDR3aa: CASSPGRGQTYGEQFF
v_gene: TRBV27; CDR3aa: CASSSGQESTDTQYF
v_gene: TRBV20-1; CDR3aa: CSARGGGAYEQYF
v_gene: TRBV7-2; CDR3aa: CASSQRTSGVVEQYF
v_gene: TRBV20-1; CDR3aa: CSASGTDSGNTIYF
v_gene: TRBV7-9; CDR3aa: CASSFSTGEAEAFF
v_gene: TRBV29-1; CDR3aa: CSVGTAGGEAFF
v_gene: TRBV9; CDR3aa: CASSASGVSGANVLTF
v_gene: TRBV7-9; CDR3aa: CASRLQGNTEAFF
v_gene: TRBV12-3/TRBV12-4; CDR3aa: CASSPGQNLNTGELFF
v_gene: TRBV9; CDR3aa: CASSDSTPGNTIYF
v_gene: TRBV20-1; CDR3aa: CSALRPSGRDEQFF